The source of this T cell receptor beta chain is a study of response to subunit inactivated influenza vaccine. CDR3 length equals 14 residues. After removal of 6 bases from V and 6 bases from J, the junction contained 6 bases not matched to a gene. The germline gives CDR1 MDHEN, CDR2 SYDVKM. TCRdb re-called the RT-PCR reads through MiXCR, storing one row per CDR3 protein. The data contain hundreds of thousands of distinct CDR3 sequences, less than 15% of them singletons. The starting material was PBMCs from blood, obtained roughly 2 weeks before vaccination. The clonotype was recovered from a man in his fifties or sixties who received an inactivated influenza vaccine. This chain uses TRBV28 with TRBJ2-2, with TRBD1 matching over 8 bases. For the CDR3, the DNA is TGTGCCAGCAGGACGTCAGGGGGCCCCGGGGAGCTGTTTTTT. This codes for CASRTSGGPGELFF.